This TCR beta chain comes out of a study of cytomegalovirus exposure and HLA in healthy donors. Likely unrecorded immune exposures existed in these nominally healthy donors. Overall study results and limits: As a later analysis showed, several of the most significant clusters appeared to be linked to common viral pathogens. Earlier analysis found most TCR beta V segments productive about 87% or about 30% of the time. Cytomegalovirus-associated status was assigned to about 180 TCR beta chains.

PCR involved 60 Vbeta and 13 Jbeta primers. The method was immunoSEQ multiplex PCR; TCRdb's version includes in-frame clones alone and lacks a portion of them. The sample contains over 130,000 clones, approximately 82% of which appear only once. Concerning this clone itself: Its target is not known.

This clonotype was obtained from a man aged 25-40 years in good health and CMV-seropositive. Sequencing was carried out using PBMCs.

CDR3 coding DNA: TGTGCCACCAGCAGAGCCGAACTATCGGGTCGAACGGGCAATGAGCAGTTCTTC. This encodes CATSRAELSGRTGNEQFF. This chain uses TRBV15 with TRBJ2-1; D call uncertain. The CDR3 spans 18 residues. The germline V and J ends were trimmed by 1 base and 6 bases, with 22 bases remaining between them. Germline V CDR1 and CDR2: LNHNV, YYDKDF (reference sequence).